The 27 T cell receptor beta chains below come from one sample, sequenced in a study of T cells in Graves' hyperthyroidism and ophthalmopathy. Researchers amplified the TCR beta CDR3 regions from RNA transcripts. The primer set for the first-round RT-PCR of the TCR CDR3 was HTBI. Via MiXCR, TCRdb re-called the multiplex PCR reads, giving one row per CDR3 protein. This sample carries around 620,000 distinct CDR3 sequences, about 43% of them seen once, and the ten largest clones take roughly 19%. Sequenced input: peripheral blood or thyroid tissue (not recorded which). The origin of the receptors is an adult woman with Graves' disease, either hyperthyroidism or ophthalmopathy (not recorded which).

The rearrangement uses TRBV14 and TRBJ2-7; no reliable D call. The V end lost 6 bases, the J end lost 6 bases, and 21 bases lay between the germline ends. This CDR3 spans 15 amino acids. The V gene's germline CDR1 is SGHDN and CDR2 FVKESK. CDR3 in amino acids: CASRRTGSGSLEQYF. Here the CDR3 DNA reads TGTGCCAGCAGACGCACCGGGTCAGGATCCCTCGAGCAGTACTTC.

The chain employs TRBV7-9 and TRBJ1-1, with 7 bases fitting TRBD1. V was pared by 5 bases and J by 3 bases, with 9 bases of the junction left unmatched. Germline CDR1 is SEHNR and CDR2 is FQNEAQ (reference sequence). This CDR3 spans 15 amino acids. CDR3 sequence (DNA): TGTGCCAGCAGCATAACAGGGGAAGGGTACACTGAAGCTTTCTTT. Protein sequence: CASSITGEGYTEAFF.

This clonotype has at least ten counts. The chain is built from TRBV2 and TRBJ2-5; D could derive from TRBD1 or TRBD2 (6 bases each). V was pared by 2 bases and J by 4 bases, with 14 bases between. The CDR3 length is 15 residues. CDR1 and CDR2 (germline): SNHLY, FYNNEI. The CDR3 coding sequence is TGTGCCAGCAGTGAACGGGGGCGACTAGGAGAGACCCAGTACTTC. Protein product: CASSERGRLGETQYF.

Comments on this clonotype: The final CDR3 position lacks the conserved phenylalanine or tryptophan, pointing to a likely read error. V usage is TRBV10-2 and J usage is TRBJ1-2, with D perhaps matching TRBD1 (6 bases). Trimming cost V 2 bases and J 2 bases, with 15 bases left between them. Germline V lookup: CDR1 WSHSY, CDR2 SAAADI. This CDR3 has 16 amino acids. The CDR3 coding sequence is TGCGCCAGCAGTGAGAAGGACAGTCTTTTAAACTATGGCTACACCCTC. Protein: CASSEKDSLLNYGYTL.

The chain has TRBV2 and TRBJ1-1; D may be TRBD1 (5 bases). V gave up 5 bases and J gave up 5 bases, with 18 bases separating them. The CDR3 covers 15 residues. The germline gives CDR1 SNHLY, CDR2 FYNNEI. CDR3 sequence (DNA): TGTGCCAGCAGTTTAAGGTTTTCAGGGTTGACTGAAGCTTTCTTT. This gives the protein CASSLRFSGLTEAFF. The full variable domain, its missing parts supplied by reference TRBV2 and TRBJ1-1, is EPEVTQTPSHQVTQMGQEVILRCVPISNHLYFYWYRQILGQKVEFLVSFYNNEISEKSEIFDDQFSVERPDGSNFTLKIRSTKLEDSAMYFCASSLRFSGLTEAFFGQGTRLTVV.

The table lists this clonotype with a count of one. A much more abundant neighbour one base away suggests this may be a read error. The rearrangement joins TRBV4-1 to TRBJ1-1; maybe TRBD1 (6 bases). Trimming removed 6 bases from V and 10 bases from J, with 18 bases in between. Germline CDR1 and CDR2: MGHRA and YSYEKL. This CDR3 is built from 13 residues. The CDR3 loop reads CASRQQTGAPAFF. As DNA, the CDR3 is TGCGCCAGCAGACAGCAGACAGGAGCCCCAGCTTTCTTT.

V is TRBV12-3 or TRBV12-4 and J is TRBJ1-1; TRBD1 matches at 9 bases. The CDR3 contains 15 residues. The V gene end was trimmed by 3 bases and the J gene end by 1 base; junction bases not matched to a gene: 3. CDR3 region: CASSLDRGENTEAFF. In DNA, the CDR3 is TGTGCCAGCAGTTTGGACAGGGGTGAGAACACTGAAGCTTTCTTT.

This clonotype has ten or more counts. The chain combines TRBV5-1 with TRBJ1-2, with unresolved D. This CDR3 region has 13 residues. Trimming cost V 2 bases and J 5 bases, with 10 bases left between them. The germline V gene has CDR1 SGHRS and CDR2 YFSETQ. The CDR3 here is CASSLDGQYGYTF. The CDR3 DNA reads as TGCGCCAGCAGCTTAGATGGTCAATATGGCTACACCTTC.

This clonotype was counted ten times or more. J is TRBJ1-2 and V is TRBV2; D is possibly TRBD1 (6 bases). The length of the CDR3 is 12 residues. From germline, CDR1 is SNHLY and CDR2 FYNNEI. The V end lost 2 bases, the J end lost 8 bases, and 9 bases lay between the germline ends. The CDR3 is CASSERGGGYTF. DNA for the CDR3: TGTGCCAGCAGTGAAAGGGGGGGAGGCTACACCTTC.

Many counts were recorded for this clonotype. The V call is TRBV5-1, the J call TRBJ2-7, with 10 bases lining up with TRBD1. The germline V gene has CDR1 SGHRS and CDR2 YFSETQ. This CDR3 has 14 amino acids. V gave up 4 bases and J gave up 5 bases; unmatched junction bases: 6. CDR3 sequence reads: CASSLGTGADEQYF. The DNA for the CDR3 is TGCGCCAGCAGCCTGGGGACAGGGGCGGACGAGCAGTACTTC.

This clonotype has at least ten counts. The rearrangement joins TRBV4-1 to TRBJ1-5; D gene uncertain. Deletions cut 1 base from V and 3 bases from J, with 16 bases between. Looked up from germline, CDR1 is MGHRA and CDR2 is YSYEKL. This CDR3 region has 17 residues. CDR3 sequence: CASSQGLARKANQPQHF. Here the CDR3 DNA reads TGCGCCAGCAGCCAAGGCCTCGCCCGGAAGGCCAATCAGCCCCAGCATTTT.

This chain links TRBV15 with TRBJ1-3; 7 bases match TRBD1. The CDR3 runs 16 residues. Germline V lookup: CDR1 LNHNV, CDR2 YYDKDF (reference sequence). V was clipped by 3 bases and J by 4 bases; unmatched bases: 9. The CDR3 DNA sequence: TGTGCCACCAGCAGCTACAGGGGTAGCCAGGGAAACACCATATATTTT. As protein: CATSSYRGSQGNTIYF.

The rearrangement joins TRBV7-6 to TRBJ2-7, with D perhaps matching TRBD2 (6 bases). Germline CDR1 is SGHVS and CDR2 is FNYEAQ. V was cut by 6 bases and J by 1 base, with 13 bases left in between. CDR3 length: 14 amino acids. CDR3: CASSVTSRSYEQYF. CDR3 nucleotide sequence: TGTGCCAGCAGTGTAACTAGCAGGTCCTACGAGCAGTACTTC.

This clonotype was detected a few times. The chain combines TRBV7-8 with TRBJ1-2; the D gene is possibly TRBD1 (5 bases). Per the germline V gene, CDR1 is SGHVS and CDR2 is FQNEAQ. V was shortened by 4 bases and J by 8 bases, with 14 bases between the two germline ends. This CDR3 is built from 13 residues. The CDR3 spells CASSSLPTAGYTF. The CDR3 bases are TGTGCCAGCAGCTCACTCCCGACAGCCGGCTACACCTTC. Using reference TRBV7-8 and TRBJ1-2 for the parts outside the CDR3, the full variable domain is GAGVSQSPRYKVAKRGQDVALRCDPISGHVSLFWYQQALGQGPEFLTYFQNEAQLDKSGLPSDRFFAERPEGSVSTLKIQRTQQEDSAVYLCASSSLPTAGYTFGSGTRLTVV.

A note on this clonotype: With a much larger clone just one base away, this may be a read error. This sequence joins TRBV11-2 and TRBJ2-7, with D possibly TRBD2 on 6 matching bases. The CDR3 is 16 amino acids. Germline loops: CDR1 SGHAT, CDR2 FQNNGV. The CDR3 bases are TGTGCCAGCAGCTTAGATTCGGCTAGCGCTGGCTACGAGCAGTGCTTC. Its translation: CASSLDSASAGYEQCF.

This chain connects TRBV6-1 to TRBJ2-5; possibly TRBD1 or TRBD2 for D (5 bases each). V lost 11 bases, J lost 7 bases, and 11 bases lay in between. The CDR3 runs to 10 residues. Germline-derived CDR1 and CDR2 are MNHNS and SASEGT. CDR3 nucleotide sequence: TGTGCCGGGGGTCGGGGGACCCAGTACTTC. This translates into CAGGRGTQYF.

In nucleotides, the CDR3 is TGCAGTGCCTGGAGCCGGGGCCCGATGCAGCATTTT. This gives the protein CSAWSRGPMQHF. The V call is TRBV20-1, the J call TRBJ1-5; D perhaps matches TRBD1 (5 bases). The germline V and J ends were trimmed by 6 bases and 13 bases, with 19 bases remaining between them. The CDR3 runs 12 residues. Germline V gene sequence: CDR1 DFQATT, CDR2 SNEGSKA (reference sequence).

This clonotype was recorded at least ten times. This chain joins TRBV5-1 and TRBJ2-7; TRBD1 aligns across 8 bases. The CDR3 consists of 17 residues. The ends lost 1 base at V and 2 bases at J; junction bases unmatched: 11. Germline CDR1 is SGHRS and CDR2 is YFSETQ. CDR3 in DNA: TGCGCCAGCAGCTTGAGTGGGACAGGCGTGGTCGCCTACGAGCAGTACTTC. It is translated as CASSLSGTGVVAYEQYF.

Comment on this clonotype: This sequence may be a read error, since a much larger clone differs from it by one base. V and J are TRBV12-3 or TRBV12-4 and TRBJ1-5, with D possibly being TRBD1 (5 bases). This CDR3 region has 16 residues. V was cut by 4 bases and J by 4 bases, with 17 bases left in between. In nucleotides, the CDR3 is TGTGCCAGCAGTTCCAGCCCCGGGACTGGGAATCAGCCCCAGCATTTT. Protein sequence: CASSSSPGTGNQPQHF.

The chain is built from TRBV6-5 and TRBJ2-2; TRBD1 or TRBD2 may be the D gene (5 bases each). CDR3 length: 14 residues. V was cut by 3 bases and J by 9 bases, with 14 bases left in between. Germline CDR1 MNHEY, CDR2 SVGAGI. This CDR3 is CASSYSGPPWELFF. The CDR3 DNA sequence: TGTGCCAGCAGTTATTCGGGACCCCCATGGGAGCTGTTTTTT.

This clonotype was observed many times. The V gene is TRBV2, the J gene TRBJ2-5, with D maybe TRBD1 (5 bases). The CDR3 is made up of 16 amino acids. Germline V gives CDR1 SNHLY, CDR2 FYNNEI. With 1 base removed from V and 5 bases from J, the gap between germline ends came to 17 bases. The CDR3 DNA reads as TGTGCCAGCAGTGAAGGGCAGGGCGGATTGAGGGAGACCCAGTACTTC. Translated, it gives CASSEGQGGLRETQYF.

The table lists this clonotype with many counts. The chain links TRBV25-1 to TRBJ1-1; 8 bases agree with TRBD1. Germline V gives CDR1 MGHDK, CDR2 SYGVNS. The ends lost 4 bases at V and 3 bases at J; junction bases unmatched: 16. CDR3 size: 18 residues. The CDR3 DNA is TGTGCCAGCAGTGCTTACAGGGGGTACTGGGTTTACGACACTGAAGCTTTCTTT. The encoded protein is CASSAYRGYWVYDTEAFF.

The genes are TRBV28 and TRBJ1-5; D is perhaps TRBD1 (6 bases). Germline V CDR1 and CDR2: MDHEN, SYDVKM. The CDR3 has 14 residues. Trimming stripped 3 bases from V and 6 bases from J, with 12 bases between. The CDR3 DNA follows: TGTGCCAGCAGTTTGGGGGGGGCCGTTCAGCCCCAGCATTTT. Translation gives CASSLGGAVQPQHF. Full variable domain (remainder filled in from reference TRBV28 and TRBJ1-5): DVKVTQSSRYLVKRTGEKVFLECVQDMDHENMFWYRQDPGLGLRLIYFSYDVKMKEKGDIPEGYSVSREKKERFSLILESASTNQTSMYLCASSLGGAVQPQHFGDGTRLSIL.

This clonotype was picked up a small number of times. V usage is TRBV28 and J usage is TRBJ2-7; no clear D. The ends were cut back, 7 bases at V and 0 bases at J, with 16 bases in the middle. This CDR3 is built from 15 residues. Germline assignment: CDR1 MDHEN and CDR2 SYDVKM. CDR3: CASNPPGTVSYEQYF. In DNA form, the CDR3 reads TGTGCCAGCAACCCACCTGGAACGGTCTCCTACGAGCAGTACTTC.

This clonotype was observed many times. A much larger clone is a single base away; this may be a read error. V usage is TRBV13 and J usage is TRBJ2-2; no firm D call. CDR1 and CDR2 (germline): PRHDT, FYEKMQ (reference sequence). The CDR3 is made up of 11 amino acids. The DNA for the CDR3 is TGTGCCAGCAACTTAGCCGGGGAGCTGTTTTTT. This sequence encodes CASNLAGELFF.

As for this clonotype: This likely comes from a read error, as the CDR3 has no conserved phenylalanine or tryptophan at its end. No DNA is shown, since the ends of the CDR3 on it are uncertain; the CDR3 is the one TCRdb lists. The chain links TRBV19 to TRBJ1-4; the tabulated D call, TRBD1, remains unverified against the DNA. Per germline, CDR1 LNHDA and CDR2 SQIVND (reference sequence). The CDR3 comprises 9 residues, both ends counted. CDR3 residues: CASSIGASS.

The chain has TRBV7-2 and TRBJ1-2; no clear D gene. Germline CDR1 reads SGHTA; CDR2 reads FQGNSA. The CDR3 totals 13 residues. The germline V and J ends were trimmed by 1 base and 12 bases, with 15 bases remaining between them. CDR3 residues: CASSLGGNSGNTF. The CDR3 DNA reads TGTGCCAGCAGCTTAGGAGGGAACTCTGGAAACACCTTC.